The entry below gives a single T cell receptor (beta chain) sequence along with its context. V dropped 0 bases and J dropped 4 bases, with 6 bases sitting between them. CDR3 length equals 13 residues. Using a constant-region primer together with a V-primer adapter, TCRs were subjected to 15 to 20 PCR cycles of amplification. TCRdb fed the reads into MiXCR, producing one record per CDR3 protein. The table shows under 60,000 distinct CDR3 sequences, with around a third occurring only once. This sample is part of a study of low-dose radiotherapy and immunotherapy resistance in tumors. Study-level background: Doses of 0.5 Gy per fraction every 2 weeks, totaling 6.5 Gy, went to Cohort 1.

Specified time point: after trial treatment. Documented treatment: LDRT plus nivolumab, ipilimumab, low-dose cyclophosphamide and aspirin (RACIN trial). Donors were given nivolumab, ipilimumab, aspirin, low-dose cyclophosphamide and low-dose radiotherapy. Eligible patients had advanced solid tumors lacking tumor-infiltrating lymphocytes. V gene TRBV12-3 or TRBV12-4 combines with J gene TRBJ1-2, with D unclear. Sequenced material: PBMCs, taken after low-dose radiotherapy plus immunotherapy. The source of this sequence is a male donor with rectosigmoid adenocarcinoma. The CDR3 sequence is CASSLAAVYGYTF. As DNA, the CDR3 is TGTGCCAGCAGTTTAGCGGCAGTCTATGGCTACACCTTC.